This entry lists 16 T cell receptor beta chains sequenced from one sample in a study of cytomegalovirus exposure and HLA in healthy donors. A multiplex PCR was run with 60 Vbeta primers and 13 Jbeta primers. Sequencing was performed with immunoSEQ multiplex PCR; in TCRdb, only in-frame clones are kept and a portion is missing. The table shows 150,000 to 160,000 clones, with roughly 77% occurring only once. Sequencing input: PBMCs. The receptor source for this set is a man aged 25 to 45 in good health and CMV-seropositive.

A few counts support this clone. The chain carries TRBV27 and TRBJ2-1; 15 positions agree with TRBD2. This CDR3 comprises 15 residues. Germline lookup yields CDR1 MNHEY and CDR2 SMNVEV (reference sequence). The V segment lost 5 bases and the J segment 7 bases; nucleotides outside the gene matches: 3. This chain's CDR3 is CASSGGTSGRNEQFF. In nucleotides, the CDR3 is TGTGCCAGCAGTGGCGGGACTAGCGGGAGGAATGAGCAGTTCTTC.

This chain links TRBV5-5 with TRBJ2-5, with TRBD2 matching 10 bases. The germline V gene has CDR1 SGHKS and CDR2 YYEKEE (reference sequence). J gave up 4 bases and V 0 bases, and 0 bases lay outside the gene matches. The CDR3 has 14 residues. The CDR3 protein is CASSLGLAGETQYF. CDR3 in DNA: TGTGCCAGCAGCTTGGGACTAGCGGGAGAGACCCAGTACTTC. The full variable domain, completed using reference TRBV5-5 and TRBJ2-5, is DAGVTQSPTHLIKTRGQQVTLRCSPISGHKSVSWYQQVLGQGPQFIFQYYEKEERGRGNFPDRFSARQFPNYSSELNVNALLLGDSALYLCASSLGLAGETQYFGPGTRLLVL.

The CDR3: CASSETGRESYEQYF. The DNA of the CDR3 is TGTGCCAGCAGCGAAACAGGGAGGGAGTCCTACGAGCAGTACTTC. The V gene is TRBV28, the J gene TRBJ2-7; the D gene is possibly TRBD2 (7 bases). The CDR3 runs 15 residues. V shed 6 bases and J shed 1 base, with 16 bases lying between them. Germline V gene lookup returns CDR1 MDHEN and CDR2 SYDVKM.

The CDR3 reads CASRGQGDADTQYF. CDR3 nucleotides: TGTGCCAGCAGAGGACAGGGAGATGCAGATACGCAGTATTTT. This sequence joins TRBV28 and TRBJ2-3, with TRBD1 matching over 8 bases. The V and J ends lost 6 bases and 4 bases, in that order; junction bases with no gene match: 6. The CDR3 has 14 amino acids. The V gene's germline CDR1 is MDHEN and CDR2 SYDVKM.

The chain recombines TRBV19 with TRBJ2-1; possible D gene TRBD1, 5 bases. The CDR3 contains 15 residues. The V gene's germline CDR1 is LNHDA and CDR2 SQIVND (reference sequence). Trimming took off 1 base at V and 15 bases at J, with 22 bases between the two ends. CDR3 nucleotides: TGTGCCAGTAGTATAGCGGTGGGCAGGGCCGCGCGCCCGTTCTTC. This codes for CASSIAVGRAARPFF.

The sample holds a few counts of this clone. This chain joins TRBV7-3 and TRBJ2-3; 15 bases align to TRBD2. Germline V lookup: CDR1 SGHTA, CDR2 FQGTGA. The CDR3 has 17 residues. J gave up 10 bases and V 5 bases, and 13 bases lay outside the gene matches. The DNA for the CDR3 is TGTGCCAGCAGCCCGCTTGGACTAGCGGGGGGGCAAGGGGCGCAGTATTTT. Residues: CASSPLGLAGGQGAQYF. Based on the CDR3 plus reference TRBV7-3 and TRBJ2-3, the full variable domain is GAGVSQTPSNKVTEKGKYVELRCDPISGHTALYWYRQSLGQGPEFLIYFQGTGAADDSGLPNDRFFAVRPEGSVSTLKIQRTERGDSAVYLCASSPLGLAGGQGAQYFGPGTRLTVL.

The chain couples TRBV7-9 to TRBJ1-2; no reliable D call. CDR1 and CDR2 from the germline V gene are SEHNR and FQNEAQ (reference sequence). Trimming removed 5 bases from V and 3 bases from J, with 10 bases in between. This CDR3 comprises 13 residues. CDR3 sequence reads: CASSPSGDYGYTF. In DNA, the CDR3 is TGTGCCAGCAGCCCCTCTGGAGACTATGGCTACACCTTC.

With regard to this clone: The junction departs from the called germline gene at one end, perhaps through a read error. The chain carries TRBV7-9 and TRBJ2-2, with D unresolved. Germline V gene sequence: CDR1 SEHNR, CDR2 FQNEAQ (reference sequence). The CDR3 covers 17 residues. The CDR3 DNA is TGTTCCAGCAGCTACACCTCTACCGGGTCCCGGAGCGGGGAGCTGTTTTTT. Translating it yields CSSSYTSTGSRSGELFF.

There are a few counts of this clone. CDR3 DNA: TGTGCCAGCGGCGCGGGTTTTTATAATTCACCCCTCCACTTT. It yields the protein CASGAGFYNSPLHF. The V gene is TRBV27, the J gene TRBJ1-6; D uncertain. Trimming shortened V by 8 bases and J by 4 bases, and 12 bases separated the two germline ends. Per the germline V gene, CDR1 is MNHEY and CDR2 is SMNVEV (reference sequence). This CDR3 has 14 amino acids.

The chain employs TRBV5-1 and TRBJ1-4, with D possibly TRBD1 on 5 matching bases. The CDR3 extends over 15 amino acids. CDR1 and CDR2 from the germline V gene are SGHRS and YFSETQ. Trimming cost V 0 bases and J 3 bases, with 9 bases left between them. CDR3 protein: CASSLAGVANEKLFF. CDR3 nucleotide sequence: TGCGCCAGCAGCTTGGCGGGGGTGGCTAATGAAAAACTGTTTTTT. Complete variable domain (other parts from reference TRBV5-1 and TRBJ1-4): KAGVTQTPRYLIKTRGQQVTLSCSPISGHRSVSWYQQTPGQGLQFLFEYFSETQRNKGNFPGRFSGRQFSNSRSEMNVSTLELGDSALYLCASSLAGVANEKLFFGSGTQLSVL.

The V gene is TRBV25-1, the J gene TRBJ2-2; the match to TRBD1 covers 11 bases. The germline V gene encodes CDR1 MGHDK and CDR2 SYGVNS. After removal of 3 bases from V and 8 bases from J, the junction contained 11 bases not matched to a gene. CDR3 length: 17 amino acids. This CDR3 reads CASSDFGGQGASGELFF. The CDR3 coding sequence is TGTGCCAGCAGTGATTTCGGAGGACAGGGGGCAAGTGGGGAGCTGTTTTTT.

CDR3 sequence: CASSLQGSGETQYF. The CDR3 DNA is TGTGCCAGCAGCTTACAGGGGTCGGGAGAGACCCAGTACTTC. The gene calls are TRBV7-2 and TRBJ2-5; possible D gene TRBD1, 6 bases. V lost 2 bases, J lost 4 bases, and 11 bases lay in between. This CDR3 is built from 14 residues. Germline CDR1 is SGHTA and CDR2 is FQGNSA.

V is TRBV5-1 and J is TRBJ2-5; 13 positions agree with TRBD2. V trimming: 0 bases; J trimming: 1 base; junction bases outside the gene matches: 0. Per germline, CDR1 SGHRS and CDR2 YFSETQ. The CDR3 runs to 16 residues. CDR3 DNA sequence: TGCGCCAGCAGCTTGGGACTAGCGGGGGGCCAAGAGACCCAGTACTTC. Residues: CASSLGLAGGQETQYF.

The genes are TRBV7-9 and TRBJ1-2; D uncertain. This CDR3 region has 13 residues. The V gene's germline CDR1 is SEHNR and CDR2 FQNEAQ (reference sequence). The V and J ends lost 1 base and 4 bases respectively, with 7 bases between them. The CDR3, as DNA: TGTGCCAGCAGCTTAGGAAACGGCTATGGCTACACCTTC. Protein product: CASSLGNGYGYTF.

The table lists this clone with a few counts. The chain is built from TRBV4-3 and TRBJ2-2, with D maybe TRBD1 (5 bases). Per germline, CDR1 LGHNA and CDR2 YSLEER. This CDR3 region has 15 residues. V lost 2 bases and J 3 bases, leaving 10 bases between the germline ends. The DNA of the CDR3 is TGCGCCAGCAGCCAATTGATAGGGGACACCGGGGAGCTGTTTTTT. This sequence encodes CASSQLIGDTGELFF.

CDR3 loop: CASSFRFGTSGENEQFF. The CDR3 nucleotides are TGTGCCAGCAGTTTTAGGTTCGGGACTAGCGGTGAAAATGAGCAGTTCTTC. V and J are TRBV27 and TRBJ2-1; 11 nucleotides line up with TRBD2. Germline V gene data show CDR1 as MNHEY and CDR2 as SMNVEV (reference sequence). The ends lost 3 bases at V and 7 bases at J; junction bases unmatched: 11. This CDR3 is built from 17 residues.